Listed below are T cell receptor beta chains from one sample, sequenced in a study of T cells after yellow fever vaccination. TCRdb re-analysed the 5' RACE reads in MiXCR, keeping a single row per CDR3 protein. The data hold about 300,000 distinct CDR3 sequences, with 8.7% observed a single time. The sequenced sample was CD4+ T cells sorted from PBMCs, obtained 5 days after the yellow fever booster vaccination. These TCRs come from a man aged 18 to 30 who received the YFV17D yellow fever vaccine. Each CDR3 is given with its conserved first and last residue. Fields, in order: V gene, J gene, CDR3 protein.

TRBV27	TRBJ2-7	CASSLSDTIYEQYF
TRBV4-3	TRBJ1-1	CASSPYSGAADNTEAFF
TRBV4-1	TRBJ1-4	CASSQDPTVVNEKLFF
TRBV20-1	TRBJ2-5	CSASYAGGETEYF
TRBV4-1	TRBJ1-2	CASSQRRADGYTF
TRBV5-1	TRBJ2-2	CASSFLAGASTGELFF
TRBV29-1	TRBJ2-2	CSVGRDVGTGELFF
TRBV7-2	TRBJ2-7	CASSLGHRDYEQYF
TRBV30	TRBJ1-5	CAWRAWDLIHF
TRBV30	TRBJ2-2	CAWRRDIYTGELFF
TRBV5-1	TRBJ2-1	CASSWAVSYNEQFF
TRBV4-3	TRBJ1-2	CASSQDLGDRDYGYTF
TRBV2	TRBJ2-4	CASSERQQNIQYF
TRBV5-1	TRBJ2-1	CASSLGKAGGQTLAYNEQFF
TRBV5-1	TRBJ2-2	CASRLTGTTGELFF
TRBV10-2	TRBJ1-2	CASSEYRTGYTF
TRBV20-1	TRBJ1-5	CSAREGTGAQHF
TRBV28	TRBJ1-1	CASRTRHTEAFF